The TCR beta chain described here comes from a study of blood T cells in healthy people across ages. Through a sample-barcoded 5' primer and a J-beta primer mix, a second PCR was run for roughly 7 to 12 cycles. TCRdb re-called the 5' RACE reads through MiXCR, storing one row per CDR3 protein. The data contain about 1.6 million distinct CDR3 sequences, 30% to 35% of them singletons. The CDR3 contains 13 residues. Study results and limitations: TCR beta diversity per million T cells fell roughly linearly with age.

About this clonotype: Its target is not known. One junction end does not reproduce the germline sequence, and a read error may be involved.

The V call is TRBV12-3 or TRBV12-4, the J call TRBJ1-3; unclear D gene. The sample taken for sequencing was blood. This clonotype was sampled from a woman in her 30s in good health. Written as DNA, the CDR3 is TGTGCCAGCAGGGAGGGCTCTAGAAACACCATATATTTT. Its translation is CASREGSRNTIYF.